Listed below are T cell receptor beta chains from one sample, sequenced in a study of T cell responses to AZD1222 COVID-19 vaccine. Profiled with immunoSEQ multiplex PCR; TCRdb holds only in-frame clones, not every one. This table has about 140,000 clones, approximately 91% appearing once. Source: peripheral blood, taken 28 days after the second dose of the MenACWY control vaccine. The receptors stem from an adult who received the MenACWY meningococcal vaccine as a control. Each CDR3 is given with its conserved first and last residue. The D gene is left open where the match is weak. The size of a clone is reported for some rows only, either as once, few or many, or as a class for expanded clones.

>TRBJ1-1|NA|TRBV5-5|TRBD1
TGTGCCAGCAGCTGGGGCGACAGGGGGAGAGAGGAAGCTTTCTTT
CASSWGDRGREEAFF
>TRBJ1-1|NA|TRBV28|NA
TGTGCCAGCAGTTTATTGTTACAGGGCTCTGAAGCTTTCTTT
CASSLLLQGSEAFF
>TRBJ1-1|NA|TRBV19|NA
TGTGCCAGTAACTCTCTGGGTATGAACACTGAAGCTTTCTTT
CASNSLGMNTEAFF
>TRBJ2-7|NA|TRBV3-1/TRBV3-2|TRBD1
TGTGCCAGCAGCCAAGGCCTGGACAGGGCGGGGTACTTC
CASSQGLDRAGYF
>TRBJ1-1|few|TRBV5-6|NA
TGTGCCAGCAGCTTACAGGGTGAAGCTTTCTTT
CASSLQGEAFF
>TRBJ1-1|NA|TRBV24-1|NA
TGTGCCACCAGTGAAACGGGGAACACTGAAGCTTTCTTT
CATSETGNTEAFF
>TRBJ2-3|NA|TRBV4-3|TRBD2
TGCGCCAGCAGCCAAGTGTGGGAGGGAAGGCGAACAGATACGCAGTATTTT
CASSQVWEGRRTDTQYF
>TRBJ2-1|NA|TRBV28|NA
TGTGCCAGCAGCTTCTTTGGTGAGCAGTTCTTC
CASSFFGEQFF
>TRBJ1-1|NA|TRBV6-5|NA
TGTGCCAGCAGTTACCAGGGACTCACTGAAGCTTTCTTT
CASSYQGLTEAFF
>TRBJ2-4|NA|TRBV21-1|NA
TGTGCCAGCAGCAAACAAAGGAACATTCAGTACTTC
CASSKQRNIQYF
>TRBJ1-6|NA|TRBV9|NA
TGTGCCAGCAGCGGGGGATGGCGGGGGTCACCCCTCCACTTT
CASSGGWRGSPLHF
>TRBJ1-2|NA|TRBV7-9|NA
TGTGCCAGCAGCCGAAGCACAGGGAACTATGGCTACACCTTC
CASSRSTGNYGYTF
>TRBJ2-1|once|TRBV24-1|TRBD1
TGTGCCACCGGGACAGGGAATGAGCAGTTCTTC
CATGTGNEQFF
>TRBJ2-2|NA|TRBV7-2|NA
TGTGCCAGCAGCTTAGGCTTCATCGCGGCCGGGGAGCTGTTTTTT
CASSLGFIAAGELFF
>TRBJ1-5|NA|TRBV7-2|TRBD1
TGTGCCAGCACCTCCAGGGGGGGACCCAATCAGCCCCAGCATTTT
CASTSRGGPNQPQHF
>TRBJ1-2|NA|TRBV4-3|NA
TGCGCCAGCAGCCAAGCAGCCAGGGGTCAGCGTGGCTACACCTTC
CASSQAARGQRGYTF